This T cell receptor beta chain was documented in a study of blood T cell repertoires in COVID-19. At the level of the study: T cells, B-cell-depleted T cells, or PBMCs supplied cDNA or gDNA.

Germline CDR1 is SQVTM and CDR2 is ANQGSEA. Trimming left V 4 bases short and J 7 bases short, with 17 bases between. CDR3 length: 13 amino acids. Methods used by the authors: Reference gene primer amplification yielded estimated nucleated cell counts. TCRdb keeps only in-frame clones here, not all; method: immunoSEQ multiplex PCR. The V and J calls and clone size come from that table; D and trimming were worked out from the DNA. The sample records about 140,000 clones, over 70% being singletons. The receptor comes from a man aged 55 to 70 with active or convalescent COVID-19. The sample consisted of peripheral blood. The rearrangement links TRBV29-1 to TRBJ2-7, with a tentative D call TRBD2 (7 bases). The CDR3 region has the DNA TGCAGCGTTGGGGGGGGGCACCCTAGGGAGCAGTACTTC. This translates into CSVGGGHPREQYF.